Listed below are T cell receptor beta chains from one sample, sequenced in a study of cytomegalovirus exposure and HLA in healthy donors. TCRdb keeps only in-frame clones here, not all; method: immunoSEQ multiplex PCR. The top ten clones hold approximately 3.1% of a sample with over 150,000 clones, around 67% of them seen once. Sequenced sample: PBMCs. The source of these receptors is a woman aged 25-40 years in good health and CMV-seropositive. The CDR3 runs from the conserved cysteine through the conserved F or W. D genes are given only for firm matches. A row's size may be missing; if present it is once, few, many or a size class.

D: TRBD1
length: 15
size: once
V: TRBV2
J: TRBJ2-5
CDR3: CASRRDRGGQETQYF
DNA: TGTGCCAGCAGAAGGGACAGGGGAGGTCAAGAGACCCAGTACTTC

D: .
length: 16
size: .
V: TRBV2
J: TRBJ2-1
CDR3: CASSAVASSSYNEQFF
DNA: TGTGCCAGCAGTGCGGTCGCAAGCTCTTCCTACAATGAGCAGTTCTTC

D: TRBD1
length: 15
size: few
V: TRBV4-3
J: TRBJ2-7
CDR3: CASSPGQGAPYEQYF
DNA: TGCGCCAGCAGCCCTGGACAGGGCGCGCCATACGAGCAGTACTTC

D: TRBD2
length: 15
size: .
V: TRBV5-4
J: TRBJ2-7
CDR3: CASSLGLAGVYEQYF
DNA: TGTGCCAGCAGCTTGGGTCTAGCGGGGGTCTACGAGCAGTACTTC

D: .
length: 13
size: .
V: TRBV2
J: TRBJ1-2
CDR3: CASNRGQGIGYTF
DNA: TGTGCCAGCAATAGGGGCCAGGGGATTGGCTACACCTTC

D: .
length: 14
size: .
V: TRBV7-9
J: TRBJ2-7
CDR3: CSSSFGAPPGEQYF
DNA: TGTTCCAGCAGCTTCGGAGCCCCTCCTGGTGAGCAGTACTTC

D: .
length: 12
size: once
V: TRBV5-1
J: TRBJ2-2
CDR3: CASSLDYGELFF
DNA: TGCGCCAGCAGCTTGGACTATGGGGAGCTGTTTTTT

D: TRBD2
length: 13
size: .
V: TRBV29-1
J: TRBJ2-7
CDR3: CSVLTSGAHEQYF
DNA: TGCAGCGTGTTGACTAGCGGAGCCCACGAGCAGTACTTC

D: TRBD2
length: 18
size: .
V: TRBV7-8
J: TRBJ2-1
CDR3: CASSLFMSRERPYNEQFF
DNA: TGTGCCAGCAGCTTATTCATGTCGCGGGAGAGACCCTACAATGAGCAGTTCTTC

D: TRBD2
length: 15
size: .
V: TRBV5-1
J: TRBJ2-7
CDR3: CASSFRLAGGYEQYF
DNA: TGCGCCAGCAGCTTTCGGCTAGCGGGAGGTTACGAGCAGTACTTC